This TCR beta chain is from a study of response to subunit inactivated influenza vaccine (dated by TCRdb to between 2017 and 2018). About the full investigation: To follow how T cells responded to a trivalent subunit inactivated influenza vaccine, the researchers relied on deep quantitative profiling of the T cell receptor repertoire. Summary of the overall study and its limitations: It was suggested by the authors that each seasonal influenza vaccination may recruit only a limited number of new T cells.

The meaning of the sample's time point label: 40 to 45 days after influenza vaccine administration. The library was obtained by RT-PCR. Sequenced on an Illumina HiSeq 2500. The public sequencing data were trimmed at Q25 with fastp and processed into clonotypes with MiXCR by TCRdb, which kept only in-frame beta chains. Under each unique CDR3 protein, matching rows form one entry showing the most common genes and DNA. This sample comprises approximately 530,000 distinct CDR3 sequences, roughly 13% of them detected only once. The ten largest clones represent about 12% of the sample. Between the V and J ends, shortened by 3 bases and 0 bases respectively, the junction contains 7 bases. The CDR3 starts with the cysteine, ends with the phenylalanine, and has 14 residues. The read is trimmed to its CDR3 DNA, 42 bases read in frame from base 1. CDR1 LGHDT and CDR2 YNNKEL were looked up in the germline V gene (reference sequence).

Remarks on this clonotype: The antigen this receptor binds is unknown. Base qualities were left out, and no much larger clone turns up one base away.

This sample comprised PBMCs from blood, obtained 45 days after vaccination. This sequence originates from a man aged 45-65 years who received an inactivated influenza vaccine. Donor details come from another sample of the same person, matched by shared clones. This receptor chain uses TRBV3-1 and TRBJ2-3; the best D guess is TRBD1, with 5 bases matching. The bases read TGTGCCAGCAGCCACCGACAGAGCACAGATACGCAGTATTTT. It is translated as CASSHRQSTDTQYF.